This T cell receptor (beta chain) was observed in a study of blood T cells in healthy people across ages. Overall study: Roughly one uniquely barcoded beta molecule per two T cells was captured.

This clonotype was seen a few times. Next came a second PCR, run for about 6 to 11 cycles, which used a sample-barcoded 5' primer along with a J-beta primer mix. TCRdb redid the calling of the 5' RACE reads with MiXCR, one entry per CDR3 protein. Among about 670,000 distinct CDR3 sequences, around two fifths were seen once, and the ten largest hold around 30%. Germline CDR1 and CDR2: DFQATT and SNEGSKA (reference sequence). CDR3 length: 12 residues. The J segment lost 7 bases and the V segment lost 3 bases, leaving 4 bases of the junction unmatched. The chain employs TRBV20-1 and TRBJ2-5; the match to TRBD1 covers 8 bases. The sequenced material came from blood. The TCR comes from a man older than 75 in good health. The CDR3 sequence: CSASRGQGTQYF. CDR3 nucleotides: TGCAGTGCTAGCAGGGGGCAGGGGACCCAGTACTTC.